Described below is a single T cell receptor beta chain sequence and its context. This sample stems from a study of CD8 T cells in Susac syndrome. With random hexamers, 0.5 to 1 ug RNA was reverse transcribed. Using its own MiXCR run on the immunoSEQ multiplex PCR reads, TCRdb lists one record per CDR3 protein. The sample consists of 150,000 to 200,000 distinct CDR3 sequences, roughly 95% of them appearing once. The CDR3 consists of 13 residues. Germline V gene lookup returns CDR1 SEHNR and CDR2 FQNEAQ (reference sequence). Deletions cut 5 bases from V and 8 bases from J, with 12 bases between. Sequencing was performed on CD4+ T cells from PBMCs. The sequence derives from a human donor with Susac syndrome. The chain links TRBV7-9 to TRBJ1-4; no clear D. For the CDR3, the DNA is TGTGCCAGCAGCCCGACGTTGGGGGAAAAACTGTTTTTT. Residues: CASSPTLGEKLFF.